These 10 T cell receptor beta chains came from one sample sequenced in a study of human T cells and chemical hapten exposure (dated by TCRdb to about 2021). The time point label, read with the paper, signifies: patch test 2, 6 weeks after DPC sensitization. The sample's treatment or condition label, in plain terms: therapeutic diphenylcyclopropenone sensitization with weekly scalp DPC. The library was generated by RACE. This sample was sequenced with a NextSeq 500. TCRdb's own reprocessing of the public reads used fastp at Q25 and MiXCR and kept productive beta chains. When rows share a CDR3 protein, they turn into one entry using the most common DNA and genes. The sample contains more than 80,000 distinct CDR3 sequences, around 9.3% of them found a single time. The ten largest clones take up around 5% of the sample. Material: whole blood, obtained in connection with sensitization to the hapten diphenylcyclopropenone (DPC). These TCRs come from a woman between 45 and 60 years old with alopecia areata. Some clones in this sample may be carry-over from other donors' samples.

This clonotype was observed a handful of times. The chain links TRBV3-1 to TRBJ2-5; D unclear. CDR1 and CDR2 from the germline V gene are LGHDT and YNNKEL (reference sequence). Between the trimmed V and J ends, which lost 8 bases and 2 bases, there was a span of 15 bases. The CDR3 sequence is 14 residues long. The CDR3 region is CASQSRNLQETQYF. The CDR3 coding sequence is TGTGCCAGCCAGTCGCGGAACCTTCAAGAGACCCAGTACTTC.

The chain employs TRBV4-1 and TRBJ1-2; D not certain. Germline CDR1 and CDR2: MGHRA and YSYEKL. V lost 1 base and J 4 bases, leaving 7 bases between the germline ends. The CDR3 is 13 residues long. For the CDR3, the DNA is TGCGCCAGCAGCCAAGTAGGAGCCTATGGCTACACCTTC. This codes for CASSQVGAYGYTF.

This clonotype was counted a few times. The chain has TRBV12-3 or TRBV12-4 and TRBJ2-5, with a weak D call TRBD1 (5 bases). The V gene lost 8 bases and the J gene lost 1 base, with 14 bases spanning the gap. The CDR3 is 14 residues long. DNA of the CDR3: TGTGCCAGCGTCAAGGGGAATTTCCAAGAGACCCAGTACTTC. Its protein is CASVKGNFQETQYF.

V gene TRBV12-3 or TRBV12-4 combines with J gene TRBJ2-6; D may be TRBD1 (5 bases). The CDR3 is made up of 14 amino acids. The V end was cut by 3 bases, the J end by 4 bases, with 7 bases between. CDR3 nucleotide sequence: TGTGCCAGCAGTTTGGGGCGCGGGGCCAACGTCCTGACTTTC. Its protein product is CASSLGRGANVLTF.

This clonotype was detected only a few times. The rearrangement links TRBV5-1 to TRBJ2-2; no firm D call. The CDR3 is 14 amino acids. Trimming pared 1 base from V and 5 bases from J, leaving 9 bases between. Germline V gene sequence: CDR1 SGHRS, CDR2 YFSETQ. In DNA form, the CDR3 reads TGCGCCAGCAGCTTGCTTCAGAGGACCGGGGAGCTGTTTTTT. Protein sequence: CASSLLQRTGELFF.

A note on this clonotype: A read error is possible here, since a much larger clone lies one base away. The chain is built from TRBV4-3 and TRBJ2-1, with no clear D. This CDR3 is built from 12 residues. The germline gives CDR1 LGHNA, CDR2 YSLEER. CDR3: CTSSQDHNEQFF. The CDR3 DNA follows: TGCACCAGCAGCCAAGATCACAATGAGCAGTTCTTC.

The DNA of the CDR3 is TGTGCCAGCAGTTTACCCCAGGAAGGACTAGCGAACAATGAGCAGTTCTTC. Protein sequence: CASSLPQEGLANNEQFF. The V gene is TRBV12-3 or TRBV12-4, the J gene TRBJ2-1, with 9 bases matching TRBD2. V was clipped by 2 bases and J by 5 bases; unmatched bases: 10. This CDR3 region has 17 residues.

In this sample, this clonotype turned up many times. J is TRBJ1-1 and V is TRBV29-1; 7 bases are a match to TRBD1. V gave up 2 bases and J gave up 10 bases; unmatched junction bases: 10. The germline V gene encodes CDR1 SQVTM and CDR2 ANQGSEA. CDR3 length: 13 amino acids. In nucleotides, the CDR3 is TGCAGCGTTGAACCCCTAGGACAGGTAGCAGCTTTCTTT. This translates into CSVEPLGQVAAFF.

The V and J genes are TRBV4-1 and TRBJ1-1, with D unclear. There are 13 residues in the CDR3. V shed 1 base and J shed 2 bases, with 5 bases lying between them. The germline gives CDR1 MGHRA, CDR2 YSYEKL. CDR3 in DNA: TGCGCCAGCAGCCAAGTCAGAAACACTGAAGCTTTCTTT. It yields the protein CASSQVRNTEAFF.

The rearrangement links TRBV7-6 to TRBJ2-7; TRBD1 is a possible D gene (5 bases). Trimming took 5 bases from V and 2 from J, leaving 10 bases between them. The germline V gene encodes CDR1 SGHVS and CDR2 FNYEAQ. This CDR3 comprises 13 residues. The DNA for the CDR3 is TGTGCCAGCAGCCCCAGGGAAGCCTACGAGCAGTACTTC. It yields the protein CASSPREAYEQYF.